These 31 T cell receptor beta chains originate from one sample sequenced in a study of T cells in localized non-small cell lung cancer. The method was immunoSEQ multiplex PCR; TCRdb's version includes in-frame clones alone and lacks a portion of them. The sample lists about 36,000 clones; roughly nine tenths were seen once. The starting material was peripheral blood, obtained before any cancer treatment. The receptor set was obtained from a woman between 40 and 69 years old with stage I lung adenocarcinoma.

This clone was seen only a few times. The chain uses TRBV5-1 and TRBJ1-2; TRBD1 is a possible D gene (5 bases). V lost 0 bases and J lost 8, with 20 bases in between. Germline CDR1 reads SGHRS; CDR2 reads YFSETQ. The CDR3 loop spans 16 amino acids. This chain's CDR3 is CASSLGGPGTARGYTF. CDR3 DNA: TGCGCCAGCAGCTTGGGGGGCCCTGGGACGGCCCGCGGCTACACCTTC. Complete variable domain (other parts from reference TRBV5-1 and TRBJ1-2): KAGVTQTPRYLIKTRGQQVTLSCSPISGHRSVSWYQQTPGQGLQFLFEYFSETQRNKGNFPGRFSGRQFSNSRSEMNVSTLELGDSALYLCASSLGGPGTARGYTFGSGTRLTVV.

V is TRBV6-1 and J is TRBJ1-2, with 7 bases fitting TRBD1. Germline V gene data show CDR1 as MNHNS and CDR2 as SASEGT. The V gene end was trimmed by 4 bases and the J gene end by 5 bases; junction bases not matched to a gene: 13. This CDR3 spans 16 amino acids. The CDR3 region has the DNA TGTGCCAGCAGTGTACGGAGTGGGAGGGGGCAGTATGGCTACACCTTC. It codes for CASSVRSGRGQYGYTF.

This chain joins TRBV9 and TRBJ1-6, with 9 bases fitting TRBD1. V shed 4 bases and J 8 bases; nucleotides not matched to a gene: 4. This CDR3 contains 14 residues. Looked up from germline, CDR1 is SGDLS and CDR2 is YYNGEE. CDR3 in DNA: TGTGCCAGCAGCCTCCGGGACAGGGATTCACCCCTCCACTTT. This gives the protein CASSLRDRDSPLHF. The full variable domain, in which reference TRBV9 and TRBJ1-6 provide the parts outside the CDR3, is DSGVTQTPKHLITATGQRVTLRCSPRSGDLSVYWYQQSLDQGLQFLIQYYNGEERAKGNILERFSAQQFPDLHSELNLSSLELGDSALYFCASSLRDRDSPLHFGNGTRLTVT.

This sequence joins TRBV11-3 and TRBJ2-5; 11 bases match TRBD2. This CDR3 spans 15 amino acids. CDR1 and CDR2 from the germline V gene are SGHNT and YENEEA. V dropped 2 bases and J dropped 4; count of bases not matched to a gene: 3. The CDR3 sequence: CASSLRLAGGETQYF. DNA for the CDR3: TGTGCCAGCAGCTTAAGGCTAGCGGGGGGAGAGACCCAGTACTTC.

The chain carries TRBV10-2 and TRBJ1-5; possibly TRBD1 for D (6 bases). The CDR3 has 13 amino acids. Trimming took 4 bases from V and 2 from J, leaving 6 bases between them. Per the germline V gene, CDR1 is WSHSY and CDR2 is SAAADI. DNA for the CDR3: TGCGCCAGCAGTGGACAGGGCAATCAGCCCCAGCATTTT. This translates into CASSGQGNQPQHF.

The chain carries TRBV5-1 and TRBJ1-3; possible D gene TRBD1, 6 bases. V gave up 0 bases and J gave up 0 bases, with 10 bases separating them. This CDR3 is built from 16 residues. Germline lookup yields CDR1 SGHRS and CDR2 YFSETQ. In DNA form, the CDR3 reads TGCGCCAGCAGCTTGGTAACAGGGAACTCTGGAAACACCATATATTTT. It is translated as CASSLVTGNSGNTIYF.

This clone was observed once. The chain uses TRBV28 and TRBJ1-4; the match to TRBD1 covers 10 bases. Germline assignment: CDR1 MDHEN and CDR2 SYDVKM. This CDR3 region has 16 residues. V was pared by 6 bases and J by 7 bases, with 11 bases of the junction left unmatched. The CDR3 reads CASSSSGQGKAEKLFF. The CDR3 nucleotides read TGTGCCAGCAGCTCCTCGGGACAGGGGAAAGCTGAAAAACTGTTTTTT.

The CDR3 loop reads CASSKKGGLGTEAFF. The CDR3 DNA reads as TGTGCCAGCAGCAAAAAGGGGGGTTTGGGCACTGAAGCTTTCTTT. The genes are TRBV6-1 and TRBJ1-1; tentative D call: TRBD1 (6 bases). The V and J ends lost 6 bases and 4 bases respectively, with 18 bases between them. CDR1 and CDR2 (germline): MNHNS, SASEGT. This CDR3 has 15 amino acids.

The rearrangement joins TRBV5-1 to TRBJ2-1; 8 nucleotides line up with TRBD2. In germline, CDR1 is SGHRS, CDR2 YFSETQ. Germline trimming cut 4 bases from V and 9 bases from J; bases unmatched to any gene: 15. The CDR3 runs 16 residues. The DNA of the CDR3 is TGCGCCAGCAGCCTCTTAGGAAGCGGGGGTGGAGGTGAGCAGTTCTTC. This encodes CASSLLGSGGGGEQFF.

This clone was seen once. CDR3 residues: CASSRMPGGMSEPQHF. In DNA form, the CDR3 reads TGCGCCAGCAGTAGGATGCCGGGGGGAATGAGCGAGCCCCAGCATTTT. The rearrangement links TRBV5-1 to TRBJ1-5, with D possibly matching TRBD1 (5 bases). V gave up 5 bases and J gave up 8 bases, with 23 bases separating them. The germline gives CDR1 SGHRS, CDR2 YFSETQ. The CDR3 covers 16 residues.

CDR3 sequence reads: CASSYNARDSEAFF. CDR3 coding DNA: TGTGCCAGCAGTTACAACGCCCGGGACTCTGAAGCTTTCTTT. This rearrangement joins TRBV6-6 to TRBJ1-1; tentatively, D is TRBD1 (5 bases). The length of the CDR3 is 14 residues. Germline V CDR1 and CDR2: MNHNY, SVGAGI (reference sequence). V was trimmed by 2 bases and J by 6 bases, leaving 13 bases between them.

The genes are TRBV7-2 and TRBJ2-1, with D possibly TRBD2 on 5 matching bases. This CDR3 comprises 14 residues. Per the germline V gene, CDR1 is SGHTA and CDR2 is FQGNSA. Trimming pared 5 bases from V and 3 bases from J, leaving 11 bases between. CDR3 nucleotides: TGTGCCAGCAGCCCGCGCCGGGACTACAATGAGCAGTTCTTC. This encodes CASSPRRDYNEQFF.

The CDR3 sequence: CSPRGDTGGGSAQHF. Written as DNA, the CDR3 is TGCAGCCCCCGGGGGGATACAGGGGGTGGTTCAGCCCAGCATTTT. This rearrangement joins TRBV29-1 to TRBJ1-5, with 8 bases identical to TRBD1. Germline V gives CDR1 SQVTM, CDR2 ANQGSEA. The CDR3 contains 15 residues. V was pared by 8 bases and J by 11 bases, with 20 bases of the junction left unmatched.

In DNA, the CDR3 is TGTGCCAGCAGTCAAATAGGGAACAGTCGTCAGCCCCAGCATTTT. Translated: CASSQIGNSRQPQHF. This chain connects TRBV7-8 to TRBJ1-5, with unresolved D. The V end lost 6 bases, the J end lost 6 bases, and 18 bases lay between the germline ends. The CDR3 is 15 residues long. CDR1 and CDR2 from the germline V gene are SGHVS and FQNEAQ.

The V and J genes are TRBV5-4 and TRBJ1-2; D is unclear. Deletions cut 2 bases from V and 0 bases from J, with 14 bases between. The germline V gene has CDR1 SGHNT and CDR2 YYREEE (reference sequence). The CDR3 covers 16 residues. The CDR3 DNA reads as TGTGCCAGCAGCTTTATCGGGAACCTAGCTAACTATGGCTACACCTTC. Translation: CASSFIGNLANYGYTF.

The V call is TRBV6-6, the J call TRBJ2-3, with D maybe TRBD2 (6 bases). Trimming cost V 2 bases and J 2 bases, with 14 bases left between them. CDR1 MNHNY and CDR2 SVGAGI come from the germline V gene (reference sequence). This CDR3 region has 16 residues. The CDR3 loop is CASSYGDSFYTDTQYF. The CDR3 DNA follows: TGTGCCAGCAGTTACGGGGACTCGTTCTACACAGATACGCAGTATTTT.

This chain joins TRBV5-8 and TRBJ1-5; D is uncertain. CDR3 size: 14 residues. The germline V gene has CDR1 SGHTS and CDR2 YDEGEE. Trimming cost V 4 bases and J 0 bases, with 8 bases left between them. In DNA, the CDR3 is TGTGCCAGCAGCACCACTTTTAGCAATCAGCCCCAGCATTTT. The encoded protein is CASSTTFSNQPQHF.

This chain links TRBV19 with TRBJ1-1; possibly TRBD1 for D (5 bases). The CDR3 consists of 14 residues. Germline-derived CDR1 and CDR2 are LNHDA and SQIVND (reference sequence). V was shortened by 3 bases and J by 1 base, with 9 bases between the two germline ends. The CDR3 region has the DNA TGTGCCAGTAGTATGGGCCAGGGGAACACTGAAGCTTTCTTT. Its translation: CASSMGQGNTEAFF.

The chain carries TRBV5-1 and TRBJ1-3, with 7 bases lining up with TRBD1. CDR1 and CDR2 from the germline V gene are SGHRS and YFSETQ. Trimming removed 4 bases from V and 9 bases from J; junction bases left unmatched: 10. This CDR3 is 14 amino acids long. This CDR3 is CASSEGQRLSTIYF. The CDR3 region has the DNA TGCGCCAGCAGCGAGGGACAGAGACTAAGCACCATATATTTT.

This chain connects TRBV19 to TRBJ2-7, with 9 bases identical to TRBD1. The CDR3 spans 14 residues. V lost 6 bases and J lost 3; bases outside the gene matches: 6. Germline CDR1 reads LNHDA; CDR2 reads SQIVND (reference sequence). The CDR3 region is CASSPGQGLYEQYF. CDR3 nucleotides: TGTGCCAGTAGCCCGGGACAGGGTCTCTACGAGCAGTACTTC. Drawing the rest from reference TRBV19 and TRBJ2-7, the complete variable domain is DGGITQSPKYLFRKEGQNVTLSCEQNLNHDAMYWYRQDPGQGLRLIYYSQIVNDFQKGDIAEGYSVSREKKESFPLTVTSAQKNPTAFYLCASSPGQGLYEQYFGPGTRLTVT.

This sequence joins TRBV28 and TRBJ1-5; TRBD1 might be the D (5 bases). The CDR3 consists of 14 residues. CDR1 and CDR2 (germline): MDHEN, SYDVKM. V lost 7 bases and J lost 0, with 10 bases in between. CDR3 DNA: TGTGCCAGCACCGGGGGAGGTAGCAATCAGCCCCAGCATTTT. Its translation: CASTGGGSNQPQHF.

The chain is built from TRBV5-1 and TRBJ2-2; D may be TRBD1 (5 bases). CDR1 is SGHRS, CDR2 YFSETQ, per germline. The V end lost 3 bases, the J end lost 5 bases, and 17 bases lay between the germline ends. The CDR3 contains 16 residues. CDR3 in DNA: TGCGCCAGCAGCTCCTTCCAGCTTGACAGTACCGGGGAGCTGTTTTTT. Residues: CASSSFQLDSTGELFF.

This chain links TRBV28 with TRBJ2-3, with 10 bases identical to TRBD2. Germline assignment: CDR1 MDHEN and CDR2 SYDVKM. V lost 6 bases, J lost 2 bases, and 23 bases stayed unmatched. The CDR3 is made up of 21 amino acids. CDR3 sequence reads: CASSDTPGGLAATKVTDTQYF. CDR3 DNA sequence: TGTGCCAGCAGCGACACTCCGGGTGGACTAGCGGCCACGAAAGTCACAGATACGCAGTATTTT.

The rearrangement uses TRBV2 and TRBJ2-2; tentatively, D is TRBD1 (6 bases). This CDR3 has 15 amino acids. CDR1 is SNHLY, CDR2 FYNNEI, per germline. Trimming cost V 3 bases and J 1 base, with 9 bases left between them. CDR3 nucleotides: TGTGCCAGCAGTGAGCAGGGGCTGAACACCGGGGAGCTGTTTTTT. As protein: CASSEQGLNTGELFF.

V is TRBV2 and J is TRBJ2-4; D is perhaps TRBD2 (7 bases). Trimming pared 3 bases from V and 7 bases from J, leaving 10 bases between. The CDR3 runs 13 residues. Per germline, CDR1 SNHLY and CDR2 FYNNEI. This CDR3 reads CASSEEGGNIQYF. The CDR3 DNA sequence: TGTGCCAGCAGTGAGGAGGGGGGGAACATTCAGTACTTC.

This clone was seen a single time. This chain links TRBV9 with TRBJ2-3; tentatively, D is TRBD2 (7 bases). Germline V gene lookup returns CDR1 SGDLS and CDR2 YYNGEE. The CDR3 covers 16 residues. Trimming stripped 0 bases from V and 4 bases from J, with 15 bases between. CDR3 residues: CASSVVLGGAADTQYF. The CDR3 DNA reads TGTGCCAGCAGCGTAGTTTTAGGGGGGGCGGCAGATACGCAGTATTTT.

This clone was recorded only once. The rearrangement joins TRBV9 to TRBJ2-6; D is possibly TRBD2 (6 bases). Trimming cost V 4 bases and J 0 bases, with 14 bases left between them. Germline lookup yields CDR1 SGDLS and CDR2 YYNGEE. The CDR3 contains 17 residues. CDR3 amino acids: CASSPRAGISGANVLTF. CDR3 nucleotide sequence: TGTGCCAGCAGCCCCCGAGCGGGCATCTCTGGGGCCAACGTCCTGACTTTC.

The chain joins TRBV2 to TRBJ2-7; the D is unclear. V was trimmed by 4 bases and J by 3 bases, leaving 7 bases between them. The CDR3 runs 12 residues. The germline CDR1 and CDR2 sequences are SNHLY and FYNNEI. This CDR3 reads CASSVEGYEQYF. DNA of the CDR3: TGTGCCAGCAGTGTTGAAGGCTACGAGCAGTACTTC.

This clone has more than one count but fewer than ten. The genes are TRBV2 and TRBJ1-6, with TRBD1 matching 9 bases. CDR3 length: 15 residues. Losses at the gene ends were 7 bases for V and 7 bases for J; bases not matched to a gene: 8. The V gene's germline CDR1 is SNHLY and CDR2 FYNNEI. CDR3 DNA sequence: TGTGCCAGCATACTACAGGGGGCACGAAATTCACCCCTCCACTTT. Translation: CASILQGARNSPLHF.

The rearrangement links TRBV9 to TRBJ2-3, with a tentative D call TRBD2 (5 bases). Germline CDR1 is SGDLS and CDR2 is YYNGEE. The CDR3 extends over 12 amino acids. V lost 0 bases and J 6 bases, leaving 5 bases between the germline ends. CDR3 amino acids: CASSVGGDTQYF. The CDR3 region has the DNA TGTGCCAGCAGCGTAGGAGGGGATACGCAGTATTTT.

This clone was found once. This sequence joins TRBV7-2 and TRBJ2-1; 8 bases align to TRBD2. Losses at the gene ends were 3 bases for V and 7 bases for J; bases not matched to a gene: 8. The CDR3 is 15 residues long. Germline-derived CDR1 and CDR2 are SGHTA and FQGNSA. CDR3 amino acids: CASSFVSGEGNEQFF. Here the CDR3 DNA reads TGTGCCAGCAGCTTCGTTAGCGGGGAGGGTAATGAGCAGTTCTTC.